This TCR beta chain derives from a study of CD8 T cells in ankylosing spondylitis. The V end was cut by 0 bases, the J end by 9 bases, with 14 bases between. CDR1 is SEHNR and CDR2 is FQNEAQ in the germline V gene (reference sequence). This CDR3 region has 15 residues. Study conclusions and caveats: Matched synovial fluid from ankylosing spondylitis patients was reported to be enriched for disease-linked clones.

This clonotype was seen a handful of times. Antigen specificity is unknown. A quantitative 5'-RACE method, one with molecular barcodes, was used to make TCR beta libraries. TCRdb reanalysed the 5' RACE reads using MiXCR and keeps one entry per CDR3 protein. Of 340,000 or so distinct CDR3 sequences in the sample, roughly 14% are singletons; the top ten hold 1.1%. The genes are TRBV7-9 and TRBJ2-2; TRBD2 is a possible D gene (5 bases). The material sequenced was blood, either unsorted or a sorted T cell fraction (not recorded which). This sequence was found in a male donor with ankylosing spondylitis or in good health (not recorded which). The CDR3 reads CASSLAPGLRRELFF. The CDR3 DNA sequence: TGTGCCAGCAGCTTAGCGCCCGGACTTAGACGGGAGCTGTTTTTT.